Listed below are T cell receptor beta chains from one sample, sequenced in a study of cytomegalovirus exposure and HLA in healthy donors. Generated by immunoSEQ multiplex PCR, the TCRdb table keeps only in-frame clones and is missing some. This table has around 90,000 clones, roughly 85% appearing once. Sequences were obtained from PBMCs. Receptors originate from a man aged 35-49 years in good health and CMV-seropositive. Each CDR3 is given with its conserved first and last residue. D genes are given only for firm matches. Clone size appears in some rows only: once, few, many, or a class for an expanded clone.

j_gene: TRBJ2-2
v_gene: TRBV6-1
abundance: few
d_gene: -
CDR3nt: TGTGCCAGCAACTATGGTACCGGGGAGCTGTTTTTT
CDR3aa: CASNYGTGELFF

j_gene: TRBJ2-3
v_gene: TRBV12-5
abundance: -
d_gene: -
CDR3nt: TGTGCTAGTGGTTGGACAAAAAGCACAGATACGCAGTATTTT
CDR3aa: CASGWTKSTDTQYF

j_gene: TRBJ2-1
v_gene: TRBV25-1
abundance: -
d_gene: TRBD1
CDR3nt: TGTGCCAGCAGTGTCGGACAGGGATACAATGAGCAGTTCTTC
CDR3aa: CASSVGQGYNEQFF

j_gene: TRBJ2-6
v_gene: TRBV7-8
abundance: -
d_gene: -
CDR3nt: TGTGCCAGCAGCGAGGTAGCTGGGGCCAACGTCCTGACTTTC
CDR3aa: CASSEVAGANVLTF

j_gene: TRBJ2-2
v_gene: TRBV10-1
abundance: -
d_gene: -
CDR3nt: TGCGCCAGCAGGCACCGTAGGGGCCTCGTTCGCACCGGGGAGCTGTTTTTT
CDR3aa: CASRHRRGLVRTGELFF

j_gene: TRBJ2-1
v_gene: TRBV18
abundance: -
d_gene: TRBD2
CDR3nt: TGTGCCAGCTCACCACCTAGCGGGAGGGGCGATGAGCAGTTCTTC
CDR3aa: CASSPPSGRGDEQFF

j_gene: TRBJ2-5
v_gene: TRBV7-9
abundance: -
d_gene: TRBD1
CDR3nt: TGTGCCAGCAGCTTGACAGGGGGGGAATTAACAGAGACCCAGTACTTC
CDR3aa: CASSLTGGELTETQYF

j_gene: TRBJ1-2
v_gene: TRBV6-5
abundance: -
d_gene: -
CDR3nt: TGTGCCAGCAGTTACGGGCAGGCATACTATGGCTACACCTTC
CDR3aa: CASSYGQAYYGYTF

j_gene: TRBJ2-5
v_gene: TRBV10-2
abundance: once
d_gene: TRBD2
CDR3nt: TGCGCCAGCAGTGAGCTAGCGGGAGGGTGGAAGACCCAGTACTTC
CDR3aa: CASSELAGGWKTQYF

j_gene: TRBJ2-4
v_gene: TRBV28
abundance: -
d_gene: -
CDR3nt: TGTGCCAGCAGCCGAACCGCAGCGGCAGGATACATTCAGTACTTC
CDR3aa: CASSRTAAAGYIQYF

j_gene: TRBJ1-1
v_gene: TRBV5-1
abundance: -
d_gene: -
CDR3nt: TGCGCCAGCAGCTTGGTGGTCCAGGGAGGAAGGATGAACACTGAAGCTTTCTTT
CDR3aa: CASSLVVQGGRMNTEAFF

j_gene: TRBJ2-7
v_gene: TRBV7-2
abundance: -
d_gene: -
CDR3nt: TGTGCCAGCAGCTTAGCCGGGTCCAACTCCTACGAGCAGTACTTC
CDR3aa: CASSLAGSNSYEQYF

j_gene: TRBJ2-7
v_gene: TRBV6-1
abundance: once
d_gene: TRBD1
CDR3nt: TGTGCCGCCAACCGGGACAGCCTCTACGAGCAGTACTTC
CDR3aa: CAANRDSLYEQYF

j_gene: TRBJ2-1
v_gene: TRBV5-1
abundance: -
d_gene: -
CDR3nt: TGCGCCAGCAGCCCCGGACTGCCGCCGGGCAATGAGCAGTTCTTC
CDR3aa: CASSPGLPPGNEQFF

j_gene: TRBJ2-3
v_gene: TRBV5-8
abundance: -
d_gene: -
CDR3nt: TGTGCCAGCAGCTTGGATCTGGGGCGGATATGGGATACGCAGTATTTT
CDR3aa: CASSLDLGRIWDTQYF

j_gene: TRBJ2-3
v_gene: TRBV27
abundance: -
d_gene: -
CDR3nt: TGTGCCAGCACGGGGTTTAGCACAGATACGCAGTATTTT
CDR3aa: CASTGFSTDTQYF

j_gene: TRBJ2-7
v_gene: TRBV6-1
abundance: -
d_gene: TRBD2
CDR3nt: TGTGCCAGCAGTGAAGATAAGGGACTAGCGGGAGGGAACGAGCAGTACTTC
CDR3aa: CASSEDKGLAGGNEQYF

j_gene: TRBJ1-1
v_gene: TRBV6-1
abundance: -
d_gene: -
CDR3nt: TGTGCCAGCATTACCGCCGGGAGGGCTTTCTTT
CDR3aa: CASITAGRAFF

j_gene: TRBJ2-5
v_gene: TRBV6-5
abundance: -
d_gene: -
CDR3nt: TGTGCCAGCAGTTACTACGAGCTCGAGACCCAGTACTTC
CDR3aa: CASSYYELETQYF

j_gene: TRBJ2-7
v_gene: TRBV11-2
abundance: -
d_gene: -
CDR3nt: TGTGCCAGCAGCTTAGCGGGAGCACCCAAGCAGTACTTC
CDR3aa: CASSLAGAPKQYF

j_gene: TRBJ2-7
v_gene: TRBV5-1
abundance: -
d_gene: -
CDR3nt: TGCGCCACATACTCAGGAGGGGTTTATCCCTACGAGCAGTACTTC
CDR3aa: CATYSGGVYPYEQYF

j_gene: TRBJ1-2
v_gene: TRBV19
abundance: -
d_gene: TRBD1
CDR3nt: TGTGCCAGTAGTTCACACCGGGACAGGGATGTGGGAGGTGGGGGCTACACCTTC
CDR3aa: CASSSHRDRDVGGGGYTF

j_gene: TRBJ1-2
v_gene: TRBV7-2
abundance: -
d_gene: -
CDR3nt: TGTGCCAGCAGCTTAAATCTCCTCTTGAGGAACTCTTATGGCTACACCTTC
CDR3aa: CASSLNLLLRNSYGYTF

j_gene: TRBJ2-7
v_gene: TRBV18
abundance: -
d_gene: TRBD1
CDR3nt: TGTGCCAGCTCACCCGACAGGGCCATCGAGCAGTACTTC
CDR3aa: CASSPDRAIEQYF

j_gene: TRBJ2-1
v_gene: TRBV28
abundance: -
d_gene: TRBD2
CDR3nt: TGTGCCAGCACCCCGGGGGGGGGCGGTGAGCAGTTCTTC
CDR3aa: CASTPGGGGEQFF

j_gene: TRBJ1-1
v_gene: TRBV28
abundance: -
d_gene: TRBD1
CDR3nt: TGTGCCAGCAGTTCCCGAGGGGGACAGGGGGTAGGTGAAGCTTTCTTT
CDR3aa: CASSSRGGQGVGEAFF

j_gene: TRBJ2-3
v_gene: TRBV5-1
abundance: -
d_gene: -
CDR3nt: TGCGCCAGCAGCTTGGCTCAGAGAGGATTCACAGATACGCAGTATTTT
CDR3aa: CASSLAQRGFTDTQYF

j_gene: TRBJ2-3
v_gene: TRBV28
abundance: -
d_gene: -
CDR3nt: TGTGCCAGCAGTCGGTTGCCTAGCACAGATACGCAGTATTTT
CDR3aa: CASSRLPSTDTQYF

j_gene: TRBJ2-7
v_gene: TRBV5-6
abundance: -
d_gene: -
CDR3nt: TGTGCCAGCAGCTCCCCCATTCGAGGGCTCTCCTACGAGCAGTACTTC
CDR3aa: CASSSPIRGLSYEQYF

j_gene: TRBJ2-1
v_gene: TRBV5-1
abundance: -
d_gene: TRBD2
CDR3nt: TGCGCCAGCAGCTTGGAGGGTTGGGCGGGAGTAGGTGAGCAGTTCTTC
CDR3aa: CASSLEGWAGVGEQFF

j_gene: TRBJ1-5
v_gene: TRBV18
abundance: -
d_gene: -
CDR3nt: TGTGCCAGCTCACCCGGGCGGGGAGACTATCAGCCCCAGCATTTT
CDR3aa: CASSPGRGDYQPQHF

j_gene: TRBJ1-1
v_gene: TRBV6-5
abundance: -
d_gene: -
CDR3nt: TGTGCCAGCAGTTACCTCGCAGGTACGAACACTGAAGCTTTCTTT
CDR3aa: CASSYLAGTNTEAFF

j_gene: TRBJ2-1
v_gene: TRBV18
abundance: -
d_gene: TRBD2
CDR3nt: TGTGCCAGCTCACCCTGGGTAGCGGGAGGAGGTGAGCAGTTCTTC
CDR3aa: CASSPWVAGGGEQFF

j_gene: TRBJ2-3
v_gene: TRBV7-6
abundance: -
d_gene: -
CDR3nt: TGTGCCAGCAGCTTCCTAGTTTCAGATACGCAGTATTTT
CDR3aa: CASSFLVSDTQYF

j_gene: TRBJ2-7
v_gene: TRBV2
abundance: -
d_gene: TRBD1
CDR3nt: TGTGCCAGCACTCGGAACTGGGACAGGCTCGGCTCCTACGAGCAGTACTTC
CDR3aa: CASTRNWDRLGSYEQYF

j_gene: TRBJ2-3
v_gene: TRBV7-8
abundance: -
d_gene: -
CDR3nt: TGTGCCAGCAGCTTAGCGGGAGTTGGCACAGATACGCAGTATTTT
CDR3aa: CASSLAGVGTDTQYF

j_gene: TRBJ2-5
v_gene: TRBV5-4
abundance: once
d_gene: -
CDR3nt: TGTGCCAGCAGCTTGGGCGTGCGGGAGACCCAGTACTTC
CDR3aa: CASSLGVRETQYF

j_gene: TRBJ2-3
v_gene: TRBV27
abundance: -
d_gene: TRBD2
CDR3nt: TGTGCCAGCAGTTTAACCAGCGGGAGTCCAGATACGCAGTATTTT
CDR3aa: CASSLTSGSPDTQYF

j_gene: TRBJ2-1
v_gene: TRBV6-1
abundance: -
d_gene: TRBD2
CDR3nt: TGTGCCAGCAGTGTAACCCCGGCTAGCGGGACTGAGCAGTTCTTC
CDR3aa: CASSVTPASGTEQFF

j_gene: TRBJ2-3
v_gene: TRBV7-6
abundance: -
d_gene: -
CDR3nt: TGTGCCAGCAGCTTCGGCACAGATACGCAGTATTTT
CDR3aa: CASSFGTDTQYF

j_gene: TRBJ1-2
v_gene: TRBV27
abundance: -
d_gene: -
CDR3nt: TGTGCCAGCAGCCGCCGGACAGCGACGCTCAACTATGGCTACACCTTC
CDR3aa: CASSRRTATLNYGYTF

j_gene: TRBJ2-3
v_gene: TRBV18
abundance: -
d_gene: -
CDR3nt: TGTGCCAGCTCACCACCGTGGCCGAAAACAGATACGCAGTATTTT
CDR3aa: CASSPPWPKTDTQYF

j_gene: TRBJ2-5
v_gene: TRBV19
abundance: -
d_gene: TRBD2
CDR3nt: TGTGCCAGTAGTATGGGCCTTAGCGGGTACCAAGAGACCCAGTACTTC
CDR3aa: CASSMGLSGYQETQYF

j_gene: TRBJ2-1
v_gene: TRBV6-5
abundance: once
d_gene: TRBD1
CDR3nt: TGTGCCAGCAGTAGGGACAGGGGGGCCAATGAGCAGTTCTTC
CDR3aa: CASSRDRGANEQFF

j_gene: TRBJ1-5
v_gene: TRBV9
abundance: -
d_gene: TRBD1
CDR3nt: TGTGCCAGCAGCATAGTAATAGGATGCGGGGACAGGGCGAGGGATAGCAATCAGCCCCAGCATTTT
CDR3aa: CASSIVIGCGDRARDSNQPQHF

j_gene: TRBJ1-5
v_gene: TRBV6-1
abundance: -
d_gene: -
CDR3nt: TGTGCCAGCAGTGACCTCAACTATAGCAATCAGCCCCAGCATTTT
CDR3aa: CASSDLNYSNQPQHF

j_gene: TRBJ1-4
v_gene: TRBV13
abundance: -
d_gene: TRBD1
CDR3nt: TGTGCCAGCAGCCCAAGCCGGGACAGGGGAATCGAACTGTTTTTT
CDR3aa: CASSPSRDRGIELFF

j_gene: TRBJ2-5
v_gene: TRBV19
abundance: -
d_gene: TRBD2
CDR3nt: TGTGCCAGTAGTATAGATCGAGAACCCTCAGCGGGAGAAGAGACCCAGTACTTC
CDR3aa: CASSIDREPSAGEETQYF

j_gene: TRBJ1-1
v_gene: TRBV5-1
abundance: -
d_gene: -
CDR3nt: TGCGCCAGCAGCTTCGTAGCAGACACTGAAGCTTTCTTT
CDR3aa: CASSFVADTEAFF

j_gene: TRBJ2-4
v_gene: TRBV4-2
abundance: -
d_gene: TRBD2
CDR3nt: TGTGCCAGCAGCCAAACCGCGGCCGGGACTAGCGGAAAAAACATTCAGTACTTC
CDR3aa: CASSQTAAGTSGKNIQYF

j_gene: TRBJ2-2
v_gene: TRBV30
abundance: -
d_gene: -
CDR3nt: TGTGCCTGGAGTGTTCAGGGACTTACCGGGGAGCTGTTTTTT
CDR3aa: CAWSVQGLTGELFF

j_gene: TRBJ1-2
v_gene: TRBV5-6
abundance: -
d_gene: -
CDR3nt: TGTGCCAGCAGCAGCCCCCCAATACAACTATATGGCTACACCTTC
CDR3aa: CASSSPPIQLYGYTF

j_gene: TRBJ1-1
v_gene: TRBV7-2
abundance: -
d_gene: -
CDR3nt: TGTGCCAGCAGCTTATACCCGATGGGCAGAATAATGAACACTGAAGCTTTCTTT
CDR3aa: CASSLYPMGRIMNTEAFF